These 8 T cell receptor beta chains share one sample of origin, sequenced in a study of Tregs in tolerant kidney transplant recipients. Assay used: immunoSEQ multiplex PCR; TCRdb lists only in-frame clones, some missing. This sample contains some 52,000 clones. The sample consisted of CD4+ T cells from blood, taken before the transplant. The receptors here all came from a human donor who received a combined kidney and bone marrow transplant.

As regards this clone: The sequence runs out 3 residues before the end of the CDR3; the remainder is reconstructed from the germline J gene. The rearrangement links TRBV10-3 to TRBJ1-2; 7 bases match TRBD1. CDR3 length: 15 amino acids. Germline CDR1 is ENHRY and CDR2 is SYGVKD. V lost 2 bases and J lost 2; bases outside the gene matches: 5. The CDR3 is CAISEAAGGNYGYTF. The covered CDR3 bases are TGTGCCATCAGTGAGGCAGCAGGGGGGAACTATGGC.

On this clone: Read sequence stops 3 residues before the CDR3 end, and the germline J gene provides the missing end. V gene TRBV19 combines with J gene TRBJ2-2; 10 bases are shared with TRBD2. V was pared by 3 bases and J by 4 bases, with 14 bases of the junction left unmatched. Germline CDR1 and CDR2: LNHDA and SQIVND (reference sequence). The CDR3 runs 19 residues. The CDR3 sequence: CASSILGLAIGRGTGELFF. Incomplete CDR3 DNA: TGTGCCAGTAGTATTCTGGGACTAGCGATCGGCCGTGGCACCGGGGAG.

Concerning this clone itself: The read is 3 residues too short to cover the CDR3 end, so that end is filled in from the germline J gene. This chain joins TRBV6-2 or TRBV6-3 and TRBJ2-7; D possibly uses TRBD1 or TRBD2 (6 bases each). Germline assignment: CDR1 MNHEY and CDR2 SVGEGT. The V end was cut by 4 bases, the J end by 0 bases, with 19 bases between. This CDR3 has 17 residues. CDR3 sequence reads: CASSSPGGGPISYEQYF. The CDR3 DNA, read in part, is TGTGCCAGCAGTTCACCTGGAGGGGGTCCTATCTCCTACGAG.

On this clone itself: The read comes to an end 3 residues before the CDR3 does, leaving the germline J gene to fill in the end. V is TRBV19 and J is TRBJ1-4; perhaps TRBD1 as D (5 bases). The V gene lost 4 bases and the J gene lost 0 bases, with 15 bases spanning the gap. CDR3 length equals 17 residues. Germline V lookup: CDR1 LNHDA, CDR2 SQIVND (reference sequence). CDR3 sequence: CASSTDRDSATNEKLFF. CDR3 DNA, as far as it was read: TGTGCCAGTAGTACCGACCGCGACAGTGCAACTAATGAAAAA.

By frequency, this clone is medium-sized. The read terminates 3 residues ahead of where the CDR3 ends, so the germline J gene completes it. This rearrangement joins TRBV4-2 to TRBJ1-1; 7 nucleotides agree with TRBD1. The junction had 15 bases not matched to a gene; V was cut back by 2 bases and J by 0 bases. Germline loops: CDR1 LGHNA, CDR2 YNFKEQ. The CDR3 spans 19 residues. The CDR3 here is CASSQYRWDSPSMNTEAFF. CDR3 DNA (partial): TGTGCCAGCAGCCAATACCGATGGGACAGCCCTTCAATGAACACTGAA.

With respect to this clone: The read halts 3 residues ahead of the CDR3 end, with the missing end drawn from the germline J gene. The V and J genes are TRBV2 and TRBJ2-6; D might be TRBD1 (6 bases). Germline V gene lookup returns CDR1 SNHLY and CDR2 FYNNEI. Trimming pared 2 bases from V and 1 base from J, leaving 18 bases between. The CDR3 has 19 residues. CDR3 bases read: TGTGCCAGCAGTGAAAGGGGACCGGGACAAAGGTCTGGGGCCAACGTC. It translates to CASSERGPGQRSGANV. The entire CDR3 sequence reads CASSERGPGQRSGANVLTF.

About this clone itself: Read data end 3 residues before the CDR3 end; the end is taken from the germline J gene. This chain connects TRBV2 to TRBJ1-3; D not certain. Trimming removed 6 bases at V and 3 bases at J, with 9 bases between. CDR3 length equals 13 residues. Germline CDR1 reads SNHLY; CDR2 reads FYNNEI. The CDR3 here is CASRGINGNTIYF. The DNA read from the CDR3 is TGTGCCAGCAGAGGCATAAATGGAAACACC.

About this clone: From the germline J gene comes the end of the CDR3, since the read stops 3 residues before it. V usage is TRBV29-1 and J usage is TRBJ1-5; D is undetermined. The V end was cut by 4 bases, the J end by 0 bases, with 7 bases between. CDR3 length equals 13 residues. Germline V gene sequence: CDR1 SQVTM, CDR2 ANQGSEA. The DNA read from the CDR3 is TGCAGCGTTGGGGCGTATAGCAATCAGCCC. Protein: CSVGAYSNQP. The entire CDR3 reads CSVGAYSNQPQHF.